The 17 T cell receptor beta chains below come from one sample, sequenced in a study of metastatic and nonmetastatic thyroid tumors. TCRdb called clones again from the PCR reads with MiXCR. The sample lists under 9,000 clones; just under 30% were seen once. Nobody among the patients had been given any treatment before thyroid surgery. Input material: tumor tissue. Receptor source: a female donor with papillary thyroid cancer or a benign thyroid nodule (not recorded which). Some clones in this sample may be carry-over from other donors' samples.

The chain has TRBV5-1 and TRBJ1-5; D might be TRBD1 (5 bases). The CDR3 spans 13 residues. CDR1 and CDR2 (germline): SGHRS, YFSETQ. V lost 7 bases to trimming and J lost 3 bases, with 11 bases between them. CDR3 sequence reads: CASHRSPNQPQHF. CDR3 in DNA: TGCGCCAGCCACAGGTCCCCCAATCAGCCCCAGCATTTT.

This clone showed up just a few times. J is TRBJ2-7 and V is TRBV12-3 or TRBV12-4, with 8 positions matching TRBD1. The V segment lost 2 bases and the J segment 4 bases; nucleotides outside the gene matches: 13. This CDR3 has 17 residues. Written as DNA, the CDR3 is TGTGCCAGCAGTTTAACCCCGAAACAGGGGGGAATTTACGAGCAGTACTTC. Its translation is CASSLTPKQGGIYEQYF.

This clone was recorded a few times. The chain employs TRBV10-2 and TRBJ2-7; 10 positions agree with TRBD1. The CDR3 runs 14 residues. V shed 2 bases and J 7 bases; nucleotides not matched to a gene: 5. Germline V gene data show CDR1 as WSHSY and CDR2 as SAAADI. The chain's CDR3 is CASSEGTGVREQYF. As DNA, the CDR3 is TGCGCCAGCAGTGAGGGGACAGGGGTTAGGGAGCAGTACTTC.

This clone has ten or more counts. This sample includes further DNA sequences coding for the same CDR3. CDR3 amino acids: CASSPPASPYEQYF. The CDR3 DNA is TGTGCCAGCTCACCTCCGGCCAGCCCCTACGAGCAGTACTTC. This chain connects TRBV18 to TRBJ2-7; D ambiguous. The germline V gene encodes CDR1 KGHSH and CDR2 LQKENI. V lost 3 bases to trimming and J lost 2 bases, with 11 bases between them. The CDR3 has 14 residues.

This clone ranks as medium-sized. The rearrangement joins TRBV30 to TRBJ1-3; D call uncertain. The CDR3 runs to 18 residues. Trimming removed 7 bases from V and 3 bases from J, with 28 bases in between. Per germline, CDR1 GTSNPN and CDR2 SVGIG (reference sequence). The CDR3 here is CAFYPLFRTVVGGNTIYF. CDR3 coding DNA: TGTGCCTTTTACCCACTTTTCCGGACGGTAGTGGGTGGAAACACCATATATTTT.

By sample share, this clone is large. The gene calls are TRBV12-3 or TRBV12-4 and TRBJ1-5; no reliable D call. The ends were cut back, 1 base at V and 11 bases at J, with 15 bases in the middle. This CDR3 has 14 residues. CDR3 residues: CASSLERRARSQHF. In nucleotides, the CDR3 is TGTGCCAGCAGTTTAGAGCGGAGGGCAAGGTCCCAGCATTTT.

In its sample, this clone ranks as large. The CDR3 DNA reads as TGTGCCAGCAGTTACTCGGGGCAGGGGGATCAGCCCCAGCATTTT. This translates into CASSYSGQGDQPQHF. The chain couples TRBV6-5 to TRBJ1-5; 7 positions match TRBD1. Looked up from germline, CDR1 is MNHEY and CDR2 is SVGAGI. The CDR3 runs to 15 residues. V gave up 0 bases and J gave up 5 bases; unmatched junction bases: 4.

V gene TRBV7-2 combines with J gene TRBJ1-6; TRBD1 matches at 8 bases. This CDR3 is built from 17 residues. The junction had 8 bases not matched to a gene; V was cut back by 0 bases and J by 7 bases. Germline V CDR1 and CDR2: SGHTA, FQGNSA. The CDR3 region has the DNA TGTGCCAGCAGCTTAGCCCTGACAGGGGAGGGAAATTCACCCCTCCACTTT. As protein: CASSLALTGEGNSPLHF.

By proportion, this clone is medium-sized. As DNA, the CDR3 is TGTGCCATCAGTGAGTCGCGAGGGGTGGGGGAGACCCAGTACTTC. Its protein product is CAISESRGVGETQYF. The J gene is TRBJ2-5, the V gene TRBV10-3; tentatively, D is TRBD1 or TRBD2 (5 bases each). Trimming took 0 bases from V and 5 from J, leaving 13 bases between them. Germline CDR1 reads ENHRY; CDR2 reads SYGVKD. The CDR3 has 15 amino acids.

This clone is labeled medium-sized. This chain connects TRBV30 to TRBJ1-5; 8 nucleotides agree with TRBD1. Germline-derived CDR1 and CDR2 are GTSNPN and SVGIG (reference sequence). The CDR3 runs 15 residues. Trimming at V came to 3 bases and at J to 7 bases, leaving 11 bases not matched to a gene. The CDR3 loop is CAWSGQGGGGQPQHF. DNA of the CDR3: TGTGCCTGGAGCGGACAGGGCGGGGGAGGACAGCCCCAGCATTTT.

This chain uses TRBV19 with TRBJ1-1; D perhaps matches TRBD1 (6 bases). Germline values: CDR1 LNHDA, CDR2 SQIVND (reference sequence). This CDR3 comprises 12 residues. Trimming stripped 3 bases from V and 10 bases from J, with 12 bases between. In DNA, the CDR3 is TGTGCCAGTAGTATTAGCAGGGGAGGAGCTTTCTTT. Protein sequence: CASSISRGGAFF.

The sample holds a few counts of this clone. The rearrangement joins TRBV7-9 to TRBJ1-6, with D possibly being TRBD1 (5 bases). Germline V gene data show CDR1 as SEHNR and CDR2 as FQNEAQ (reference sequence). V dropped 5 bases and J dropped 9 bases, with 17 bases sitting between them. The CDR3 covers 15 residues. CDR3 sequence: CASSEGDGVGSPLHF. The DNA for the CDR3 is TGTGCCAGCAGCGAAGGGGACGGGGTAGGTTCACCCCTCCACTTT.

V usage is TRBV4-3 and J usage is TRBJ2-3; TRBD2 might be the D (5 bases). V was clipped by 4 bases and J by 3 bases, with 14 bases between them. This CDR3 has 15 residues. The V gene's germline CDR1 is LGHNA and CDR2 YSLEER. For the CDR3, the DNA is TGCGCCAGCAGCCCACTGGTAGGAGGTACAGATACGCAGTATTTT. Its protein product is CASSPLVGGTDTQYF.

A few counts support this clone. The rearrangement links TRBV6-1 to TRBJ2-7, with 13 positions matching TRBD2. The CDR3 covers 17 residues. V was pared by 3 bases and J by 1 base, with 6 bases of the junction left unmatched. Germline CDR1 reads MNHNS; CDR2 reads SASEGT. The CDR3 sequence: CASSDGLAGVTSYEQYF. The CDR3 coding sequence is TGTGCCAGCAGTGACGGACTAGCGGGAGTAACATCCTACGAGCAGTACTTC.

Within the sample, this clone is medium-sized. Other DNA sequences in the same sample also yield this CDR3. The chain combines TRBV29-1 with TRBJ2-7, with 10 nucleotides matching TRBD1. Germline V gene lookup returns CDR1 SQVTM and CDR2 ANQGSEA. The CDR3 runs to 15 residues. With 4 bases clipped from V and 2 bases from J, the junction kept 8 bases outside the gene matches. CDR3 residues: CSVVLLGQGAYEQYF. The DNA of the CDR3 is TGCAGCGTTGTTTTGCTCGGACAGGGGGCCTACGAGCAGTACTTC.

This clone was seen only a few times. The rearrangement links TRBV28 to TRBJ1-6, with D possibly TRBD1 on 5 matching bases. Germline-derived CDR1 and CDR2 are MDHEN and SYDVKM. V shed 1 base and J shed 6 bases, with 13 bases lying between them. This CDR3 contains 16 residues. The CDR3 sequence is CASSLFGAKGNSPLHF. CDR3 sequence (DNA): TGTGCCAGCAGTTTATTTGGGGCGAAAGGTAATTCACCCCTCCACTTT. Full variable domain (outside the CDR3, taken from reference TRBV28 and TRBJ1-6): DVKVTQSSRYLVKRTGEKVFLECVQDMDHENMFWYRQDPGLGLRLIYFSYDVKMKEKGDIPEGYSVSREKKERFSLILESASTNQTSMYLCASSLFGAKGNSPLHFGNGTRLTVT.

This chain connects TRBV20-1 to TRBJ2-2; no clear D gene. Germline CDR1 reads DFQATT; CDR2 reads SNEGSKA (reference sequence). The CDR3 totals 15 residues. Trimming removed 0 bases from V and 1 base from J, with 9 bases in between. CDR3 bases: TGCAGTGCTAGAGACCAGGACGGGAACACCGGGGAGCTGTTTTTT. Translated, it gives CSARDQDGNTGELFF.